Listed here are 17 T cell receptor beta chains from one sample, sequenced in a study of blood T cell repertoires in COVID-19. The table came from immunoSEQ multiplex PCR; TCRdb's copy has only in-frame clones and leaves some out. Of approximately 180,000 clones detected, about 77% appear once; the ten largest clones hold 17%. Sequenced: PBMCs or T cells enriched from blood (not recorded which). The source is a woman between 45 and 60 years old with acute COVID-19.

The V call is TRBV3-1 (or the pseudogene TRBV3-2), the J call TRBJ1-2; D is unclear. Trimming removed 1 base at V and 2 bases at J, with 5 bases between. Germline V gene data show CDR1 as LGHDT and CDR2 as YNNKEL (reference sequence). The CDR3 loop spans 13 amino acids. The CDR3 DNA sequence: TGTGCCAGCAGCCAAGTAGCGAACTATGGCTACACCTTC. Translation: CASSQVANYGYTF.

The chain is built from TRBV6-5 and TRBJ2-1, with D hard to call. V shed 5 bases and J shed 0 bases, with 8 bases lying between them. Per the germline V gene, CDR1 is MNHEY and CDR2 is SVGAGI. The CDR3 is 14 amino acids. CDR3 in amino acids: CASSKTSSYNEQFF. CDR3 in DNA: TGTGCCAGCAGTAAGACAAGCTCCTACAATGAGCAGTTCTTC.

The chain couples TRBV2 to TRBJ1-3, with 8 bases identical to TRBD1. Germline V gene sequence: CDR1 SNHLY, CDR2 FYNNEI. V gave up 8 bases and J gave up 2 bases; unmatched junction bases: 2. This CDR3 contains 13 residues. The CDR3 DNA follows: TGTGCCAGCCAGACAGGGGCTGGAAACACCATATATTTT. Amino acid sequence: CASQTGAGNTIYF.

This rearrangement joins TRBV5-4 to TRBJ2-5, with 7 bases aligning to TRBD1. The V gene end was trimmed by 4 bases and the J gene end by 1 base; junction bases not matched to a gene: 10. CDR1 is SGHNT, CDR2 YYREEE, per germline (reference sequence). The CDR3 extends over 16 amino acids. In DNA, the CDR3 is TGTGCCAGCAGCGCCCGACAGGGACCCCTCCAAGAGACCCAGTACTTC. This codes for CASSARQGPLQETQYF.

The genes are TRBV27 and TRBJ1-6; 8 nucleotides line up with TRBD1. This CDR3 is built from 16 residues. Trimming removed 5 bases from V and 7 bases from J; junction bases left unmatched: 10. Germline V gives CDR1 MNHEY, CDR2 SMNVEV (reference sequence). The CDR3 region is CASSPYRQGWNSPLHF. The DNA of the CDR3 is TGTGCCAGCAGTCCGTATCGACAGGGGTGGAATTCACCCCTCCACTTT.

The J gene is TRBJ1-5, the V gene TRBV27, with 7 nucleotides matching TRBD1. With V trimmed by 4 bases and J by 7 bases, 16 bases remained unmatched. This CDR3 is built from 17 residues. Germline-derived CDR1 and CDR2 are MNHEY and SMNVEV (reference sequence). DNA for the CDR3: TGTGCCAGCAGTTCCCTGGGACAGTCCACCACGGGGCAGCCCCAGCATTTT. Protein: CASSSLGQSTTGQPQHF.

The rearrangement joins TRBV11-2 to TRBJ1-3, with 8 bases that match TRBD1. CDR1 is SGHAT, CDR2 FQNNGV, per germline. The junction had 8 bases not matched to a gene; V was cut back by 4 bases and J by 0 bases. There are 17 residues in the CDR3. The CDR3 loop reads CASSSLLGTGSGNTIYF. CDR3 nucleotides: TGTGCCAGCAGCTCCTTACTCGGGACAGGCTCTGGAAACACCATATATTTT.

The chain uses TRBV7-2 and TRBJ1-2; D gene ambiguous. V shed 3 bases and J shed 5 bases, with 7 bases lying between them. This CDR3 region has 12 residues. Germline values: CDR1 SGHTA, CDR2 FQGNSA. In DNA, the CDR3 is TGTGCCAGCAGCTTGTCCCGTTATGGCTACACCTTC. Amino acid sequence: CASSLSRYGYTF.

The rearrangement uses TRBV11-3 and TRBJ2-2; D remains ambiguous. With 0 bases removed from V and 4 bases from J, the gap between germline ends came to 24 bases. Germline-derived CDR1 and CDR2 are SGHNT and YENEEA. This CDR3 has 20 amino acids. CDR3 sequence (DNA): TGTGCCAGCAGCTTAGATCCCCCCCGTTTGTCCAGATTATTCACCGGGGAGCTGTTTTTT. Translating gives CASSLDPPRLSRLFTGELFF.

J is TRBJ2-2 and V is TRBV7-9; tentatively, D is TRBD2 (6 bases). CDR3 length equals 15 residues. Looked up from germline, CDR1 is SEHNR and CDR2 is FQNEAQ (reference sequence). The V end lost 5 bases, the J end lost 6 bases, and 16 bases lay between the germline ends. The CDR3 region has the DNA TGTGCCAGCAGCCCCGGGACTGCGTCCTCCGGGGAGCTGTTTTTT. As protein: CASSPGTASSGELFF.

This clone has only a few counts. The chain joins TRBV10-3 to TRBJ2-3; 8 positions agree with TRBD2. Germline lookup yields CDR1 ENHRY and CDR2 SYGVKD. This CDR3 region has 15 residues. The trim removed 7 bases at V and 0 bases at J, leaving 6 bases unmatched. The CDR3 is CAINVAGGSTDTQYF. The CDR3 nucleotides read TGTGCCATCAATGTCGCGGGGGGTAGCACAGATACGCAGTATTTT.

The count of this clone is one. J is TRBJ1-2 and V is TRBV6-5; maybe TRBD1 (6 bases). CDR3 size: 15 residues. Per the germline V gene, CDR1 is MNHEY and CDR2 is SVGAGI. V lost 4 bases and J 2 bases, leaving 14 bases between the germline ends. CDR3 residues: CASSSPDSFNYGYTF. The DNA of the CDR3 is TGTGCCAGCAGTTCCCCGGACAGCTTCAACTATGGCTACACCTTC.

V gene TRBV18 combines with J gene TRBJ2-5; 7 nucleotides align to TRBD1. Germline V gives CDR1 KGHSH, CDR2 LQKENI. The CDR3 extends over 13 amino acids. Trimming at V came to 5 bases and at J to 3 bases, leaving 3 bases not matched to a gene. The CDR3 DNA follows: TGTGCCAGCTCAGACAGGGTGGAAGAGACCCAGTACTTC. Amino acid sequence: CASSDRVEETQYF. The entire variable domain, with the rest obtained from reference TRBV18 and TRBJ2-5, is as follows: NAGVMQNPRHLVRRRGQEARLRCSPMKGHSHVYWYRQLPEEGLKFMVYLQKENIIDESGMPKERFSAEFPKEGPSILRIQQVVRGDSAAYFCASSDRVEETQYFGPGTRLLVL.

The V gene is TRBV5-1, the J gene TRBJ1-4; D is unresolved. The length of the CDR3 is 14 residues. Trimming shortened V by 10 bases and J by 11 bases, and 24 bases separated the two germline ends. From germline, CDR1 is SGHRS and CDR2 YFSETQ. CDR3 nucleotides: TGCGCCGGAGTCGCTGGTAGGCATAACGGGAAACTGTTTTTT. Residues: CAGVAGRHNGKLFF.

V gene TRBV19 combines with J gene TRBJ1-5; 9 nucleotides agree with TRBD1. V trimming: 5 bases; J trimming: 6 bases; junction bases outside the gene matches: 8. The CDR3 has 15 amino acids. The germline gives CDR1 LNHDA, CDR2 SQIVND (reference sequence). The chain's CDR3 is CASSGTGLMGQPQHF. The CDR3, as DNA: TGTGCCAGTAGTGGGACAGGGCTTATGGGTCAGCCCCAGCATTTT.

This clone was seen a handful of times. The CDR3 nucleotides are TGCAGCGCGTTAACTAGCACGAACACCGGGGAGCTGTTTTTT. Residues: CSALTSTNTGELFF. This chain links TRBV29-1 with TRBJ2-2; weak D call: TRBD2 (6 bases). Trimming stripped 7 bases from V and 0 bases from J, with 12 bases between. Germline values: CDR1 SQVTM, CDR2 ANQGSEA. The CDR3 contains 14 residues.

The chain couples TRBV6-5 to TRBJ1-1; D possibly corresponds to TRBD1 (6 bases). This CDR3 is built from 13 residues. The germline V gene encodes CDR1 MNHEY and CDR2 SVGAGI. The germline V and J ends were trimmed by 7 bases and 3 bases, with 12 bases remaining between them. Written as DNA, the CDR3 is TGTGCCAGCAAACAACAGGGCTACACTGAAGCTTTCTTT. This gives the protein CASKQQGYTEAFF.